Listed here are 24 T cell receptor beta chains from one sample, sequenced in a study of shared clonotypes between healthy human individuals. CD45RO-negative cells were positively selected for CCR7, leaving out terminally differentiated effector memory CD45RA+ cells. TCRdb's copy holds only in-frame clones and misses some; the assay was immunoSEQ multiplex PCR. The sample consists of about 2.1 million clones, roughly 95% of them appearing once. The material sequenced was naive CD8+ T cells from PBMCs. These receptor sequences come from a man between 18 and 35 years old in good health. Some clones in this sample may be carry-over from other donors' samples.

On this clone: An end of the junction does not agree with germline; a read error may underlie this. V gene TRBV4-3 combines with J gene TRBJ2-7; tentatively, D is TRBD2 (5 bases). CDR3 length equals 16 residues. The V gene's germline CDR1 is LGHNA and CDR2 YSLEER. The CDR3 loop reads CASSQSRGASSNEQYF. CDR3 coding DNA: TGCGCCAGCAGCCAAAGTCGTGGAGCTAGCTCCAACGAGCAGTACTTC.

This clone was observed once. The chain carries TRBV27 and TRBJ1-1; D remains ambiguous. The V and J ends lost 8 bases and 0 bases respectively, with 16 bases between them. This CDR3 is 15 amino acids long. The germline V gene encodes CDR1 MNHEY and CDR2 SMNVEV (reference sequence). CDR3 DNA: TGTGCCAGCTTACCCGTGGGCTTCATGAACACTGAAGCTTTCTTT. Amino acid sequence: CASLPVGFMNTEAFF.

The rearrangement uses TRBV6-1 and TRBJ1-1; a possible D gene is TRBD1 (5 bases). The CDR3 is made up of 14 amino acids. The germline V gene has CDR1 MNHNS and CDR2 SASEGT. The V gene lost 10 bases and the J gene lost 1 base, with 16 bases spanning the gap. CDR3 region: CATVGGTRNTEAFF. CDR3 in DNA: TGTGCCACCGTCGGGGGTACCCGGAACACTGAAGCTTTCTTT.

This clone has only one observation. The V call is TRBV28, the J call TRBJ2-7; perhaps TRBD2 as D (5 bases). Trimming took off 2 bases at V and 2 bases at J, with 13 bases between the two ends. The CDR3 totals 15 residues. From germline, CDR1 is MDHEN and CDR2 SYDVKM. CDR3 nucleotide sequence: TGTGCCAGCAGTTTACAATCGGGGAGAGCCTACGAGCAGTACTTC. Residues: CASSLQSGRAYEQYF. Supplemented by reference TRBV28 and TRBJ2-7, the full variable domain reads DVKVTQSSRYLVKRTGEKVFLECVQDMDHENMFWYRQDPGLGLRLIYFSYDVKMKEKGDIPEGYSVSREKKERFSLILESASTNQTSMYLCASSLQSGRAYEQYFGPGTRLTVT.

V gene TRBV7-8 combines with J gene TRBJ2-2; a weak D match, TRBD2 (6 bases). V was trimmed by 5 bases and J by 5 bases, leaving 12 bases between them. Per germline, CDR1 SGHVS and CDR2 FQNEAQ. The CDR3 is 14 residues long. The CDR3 region is CASSPGLLTGELFF. The CDR3 bases are TGTGCCAGCAGCCCGGGACTGCTGACCGGGGAGCTGTTTTTT. Full variable domain (rest looked up from reference TRBV7-8 and TRBJ2-2): GAGVSQSPRYKVAKRGQDVALRCDPISGHVSLFWYQQALGQGPEFLTYFQNEAQLDKSGLPSDRFFAERPEGSVSTLKIQRTQQEDSAVYLCASSPGLLTGELFFGEGSRLTVL.

V gene TRBV4-1 combines with J gene TRBJ2-1, with TRBD1 identical over 8 bases. The CDR3 covers 16 residues. V lost 0 bases, J lost 6 bases, and 7 bases stayed unmatched. Germline assignment: CDR1 MGHRA and CDR2 YSYEKL. Here the CDR3 reads CASSQDRTGSPNEQFF. The CDR3 DNA reads TGCGCCAGCAGCCAAGATAGGACAGGGAGTCCCAATGAGCAGTTCTTC.

The CDR3 region has the DNA TGTGCCAGCAGCGTCCGGGACAGCCTTACGGAGCAGTACTTC. Translated: CASSVRDSLTEQYF. The gene calls are TRBV9 and TRBJ2-7, with TRBD1 identical over 7 bases. The trim removed 2 bases at V and 7 bases at J, leaving 9 bases unmatched. Germline loops: CDR1 SGDLS, CDR2 YYNGEE. The CDR3 is made up of 14 amino acids.

The chain joins TRBV6-7 to TRBJ1-2; TRBD1 aligns across 9 bases. TRBV6-7 is assigned to the ORF class and has an uncertain function. With 9 bases clipped from V and 7 bases from J, the junction kept 18 bases outside the gene matches. The CDR3 runs 16 residues. The CDR3 sequence is CARGGQGGLEASGYTF. The CDR3 nucleotides read TGTGCCAGAGGGGGACAGGGAGGTTTGGAGGCCTCTGGCTACACCTTC.

This chain connects TRBV14 to TRBJ2-1; no reliable D call. With 1 base removed from V and 2 bases from J, the gap between germline ends came to 3 bases. The CDR3 has 13 amino acids. CDR1 SGHDN and CDR2 FVKESK come from the germline V gene. CDR3 amino acids: CASSQVTYNEQFF. DNA of the CDR3: TGTGCCAGCAGCCAAGTGACCTACAATGAGCAGTTCTTC.

The chain joins TRBV7-7 to TRBJ1-1, with D possibly TRBD1 on 5 matching bases. Germline V gene data show CDR1 as SSHAT and CDR2 as FNYEAQ (reference sequence). The CDR3 sequence is 14 residues long. The V gene lost 5 bases and the J gene lost 4 bases, with 14 bases spanning the gap. CDR3 DNA sequence: TGTGCCAGCAGCCCGGTCATGGGGGGCACTGAAGCTTTCTTT. Translated, it gives CASSPVMGGTEAFF. Complete variable domain (other parts from reference TRBV7-7 and TRBJ1-1): GAGVSQSPRYKVTKRGQDVTLRCDPISSHATLYWYQQALGQGPEFLTYFNYEAQPDKSGLPSDRFSAERPEGSISTLTIQRTEQRDSAMYRCASSPVMGGTEAFFGQGTRLTVV.

V gene TRBV28 combines with J gene TRBJ1-2, with D perhaps TRBD1 (5 bases). This CDR3 region has 12 residues. V shed 6 bases and J shed 3 bases, with 8 bases lying between them. The V gene's germline CDR1 is MDHEN and CDR2 SYDVKM. CDR3 sequence: CASRLTDYGYTF. The CDR3 DNA is TGTGCCAGCAGGCTGACAGACTATGGCTACACCTTC.

V gene TRBV7-3 combines with J gene TRBJ2-7; D gene unclear. This CDR3 is built from 14 residues. V gave up 3 bases and J gave up 0 bases, with 9 bases separating them. Germline CDR1 is SGHTA and CDR2 is FQGTGA. The CDR3 region is CASSFLVSSYEQYF. The DNA of the CDR3 is TGTGCCAGCAGCTTCCTGGTAAGCTCCTACGAGCAGTACTTC.

The CDR3 nucleotides read TGTGCCAGCAGTACCGGACTAGCGGGTCGCAACCTTTGGGAGGAGCAGTTCTTC. Amino acids: CASSTGLAGRNLWEEQFF. The chain has TRBV5-6 and TRBJ2-1, with TRBD2 matching over 11 bases. The CDR3 is made up of 18 amino acids. V lost 5 bases, J lost 10 bases, and 20 bases stayed unmatched. Per the germline V gene, CDR1 is SGHDT and CDR2 is YYEEEE.

On this clone: Additional DNA sequences in this sample encode the identical CDR3. The V and J genes are TRBV19 and TRBJ1-5; 9 nucleotides agree with TRBD1. The CDR3 is 15 amino acids. Germline V gene data show CDR1 as LNHDA and CDR2 as SQIVND (reference sequence). Unmatched junction bases numbered 9, after V lost 6 bases and J lost 6 bases. The CDR3 loop reads CASSLDRGLGQPQHF. The CDR3 bases are TGTGCCAGTAGCCTCGACAGGGGGTTGGGTCAGCCCCAGCATTTT. Complete variable domain (other parts from reference TRBV19 and TRBJ1-5): DGGITQSPKYLFRKEGQNVTLSCEQNLNHDAMYWYRQDPGQGLRLIYYSQIVNDFQKGDIAEGYSVSREKKESFPLTVTSAQKNPTAFYLCASSLDRGLGQPQHFGDGTRLSIL.

This chain uses TRBV13 with TRBJ1-2; D gene uncertain. V was shortened by 3 bases and J by 6 bases, with 23 bases between the two germline ends. This CDR3 spans 17 amino acids. In germline, CDR1 is PRHDT, CDR2 FYEKMQ (reference sequence). CDR3 sequence: CASSFRSVMEGVDGYTF. CDR3 DNA: TGTGCCAGCAGCTTCCGGAGCGTAATGGAGGGCGTGGATGGCTACACCTTC.

Of note for this clone: This specimen includes other DNA sequences encoding the same CDR3. CDR3 residues: CASSSDRSSYNEQFF. The CDR3 region has the DNA TGCGCCAGCAGCTCGGACAGAAGCTCCTACAATGAGCAGTTCTTC. The chain combines TRBV5-1 with TRBJ2-1, with D perhaps matching TRBD1 (6 bases). CDR3 size: 15 residues. The germline V gene encodes CDR1 SGHRS and CDR2 YFSETQ. Trimming stripped 3 bases from V and 0 bases from J, with 10 bases between.

V usage is TRBV7-9 and J usage is TRBJ1-5; D not certain. The germline V gene has CDR1 SEHNR and CDR2 FQNEAQ (reference sequence). Deletions cut 3 bases from V and 4 bases from J, with 7 bases between. This CDR3 is 13 amino acids long. CDR3 amino acids: CASSFSENQPQHF. CDR3 nucleotides: TGTGCCAGCAGCTTTAGCGAAAATCAGCCCCAGCATTTT. Full variable domain (rest looked up from reference TRBV7-9 and TRBJ1-5): DTGVSQNPRHKITKRGQNVTFRCDPISEHNRLYWYRQTLGQGPEFLTYFQNEAQLEKSRLLSDRFSAERPKGSFSTLEIQRTEQGDSAMYLCASSFSENQPQHFGDGTRLSIL.

The rearrangement joins TRBV5-1 to TRBJ2-7; no reliable D call. The CDR3 runs 17 residues. CDR1 is SGHRS and CDR2 is YFSETQ in the germline V gene. The V and J ends lost 3 bases and 4 bases respectively, with 23 bases between them. CDR3 residues: CASSWSVGPKIDYEQYF. CDR3 DNA: TGCGCCAGCAGCTGGTCCGTCGGACCCAAGATCGATTACGAGCAGTACTTC.

The chain employs TRBV27 and TRBJ1-1; D ambiguous. The CDR3 covers 11 residues. Germline CDR1 is MNHEY and CDR2 is SMNVEV (reference sequence). The V end was cut by 10 bases, the J end by 5 bases, with 11 bases between. The CDR3 DNA sequence: TGTGCCACTCGGCTTTTTACTGAAGCTTTCTTT. It is translated as CATRLFTEAFF.

The rearrangement links TRBV4-1 to TRBJ2-7; 8 nucleotides agree with TRBD2. Per germline, CDR1 MGHRA and CDR2 YSYEKL. Germline trimming cut 2 bases from V and 0 bases from J; bases unmatched to any gene: 3. The CDR3 loop spans 15 amino acids. In DNA form, the CDR3 reads TGCGCCAGCAGCCAACAAGGACTAGCCTCCTACGAGCAGTACTTC. It is translated as CASSQQGLASYEQYF.

This clone was counted only a few times. The V and J genes are TRBV28 and TRBJ1-4, with TRBD1 as a possible D gene (5 bases). V was shortened by 5 bases and J by 4 bases, with 14 bases between the two germline ends. The V gene's germline CDR1 is MDHEN and CDR2 SYDVKM. The CDR3 length is 15 residues. Written as DNA, the CDR3 is TGTGCCAGCAGTCACGGAGGGGCAGGTAATGAAAAACTGTTTTTT. As protein: CASSHGGAGNEKLFF.

The chain uses TRBV27 and TRBJ1-1; 8 nucleotides line up with TRBD1. The V gene's germline CDR1 is MNHEY and CDR2 SMNVEV (reference sequence). Trimming cost V 2 bases and J 0 bases; bases outside gene matches: 5. The CDR3 runs 16 residues. In DNA, the CDR3 is TGTGCCAGCAGTTTAGGGACAGGCAAGCTGAACACTGAAGCTTTCTTT. Protein product: CASSLGTGKLNTEAFF.

V and J are TRBV7-9 and TRBJ2-5; a possible D gene is TRBD1 (6 bases). Germline loops: CDR1 SEHNR, CDR2 FQNEAQ (reference sequence). V lost 6 bases and J 4 bases, leaving 24 bases between the germline ends. The CDR3 is made up of 17 amino acids. The CDR3 loop is CASSLKESQGQIETQYF. CDR3 DNA sequence: TGTGCCAGCAGTCTTAAAGAGTCACAGGGTCAAATAGAGACCCAGTACTTC.

The rearrangement joins TRBV9 to TRBJ1-1; 8 bases line up with TRBD1. In germline, CDR1 is SGDLS, CDR2 YYNGEE. The CDR3 totals 15 residues. V lost 4 bases, J lost 7 bases, and 12 bases stayed unmatched. CDR3 loop: CASSFLPGGADEAFF. The CDR3 region has the DNA TGTGCCAGCAGCTTTCTACCAGGGGGCGCGGATGAAGCTTTCTTT.